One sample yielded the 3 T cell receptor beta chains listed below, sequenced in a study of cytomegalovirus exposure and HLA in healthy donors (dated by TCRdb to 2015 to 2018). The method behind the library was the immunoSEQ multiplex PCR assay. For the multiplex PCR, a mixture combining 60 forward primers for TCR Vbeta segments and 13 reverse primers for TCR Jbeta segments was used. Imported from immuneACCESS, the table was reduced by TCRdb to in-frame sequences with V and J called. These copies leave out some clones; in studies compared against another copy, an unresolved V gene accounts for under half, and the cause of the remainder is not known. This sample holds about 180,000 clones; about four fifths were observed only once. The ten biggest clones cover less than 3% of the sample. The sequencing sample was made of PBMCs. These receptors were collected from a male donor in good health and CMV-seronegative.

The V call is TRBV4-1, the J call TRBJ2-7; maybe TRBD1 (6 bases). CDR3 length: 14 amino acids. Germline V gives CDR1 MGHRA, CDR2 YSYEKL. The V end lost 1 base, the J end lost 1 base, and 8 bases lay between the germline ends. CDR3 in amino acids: CASSQATGSYEQYF. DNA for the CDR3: TGCGCCAGCAGCCAAGCTACAGGGTCCTACGAGCAGTACTTC.

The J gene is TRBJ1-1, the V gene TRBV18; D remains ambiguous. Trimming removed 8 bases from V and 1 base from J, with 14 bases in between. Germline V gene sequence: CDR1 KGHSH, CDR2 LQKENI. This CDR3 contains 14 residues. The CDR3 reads CASREGGPNTEAFF. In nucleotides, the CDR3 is TGTGCCAGCCGGGAGGGAGGGCCGAACACTGAAGCTTTCTTT.

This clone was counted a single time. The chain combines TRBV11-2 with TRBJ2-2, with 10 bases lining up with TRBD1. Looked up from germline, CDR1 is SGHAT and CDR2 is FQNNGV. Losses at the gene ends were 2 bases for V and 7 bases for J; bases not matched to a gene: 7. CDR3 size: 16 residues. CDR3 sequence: CASSLRDRGLNGELFF. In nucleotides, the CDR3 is TGTGCCAGCAGCTTAAGAGACAGGGGGCTAAACGGGGAGCTGTTTTTT. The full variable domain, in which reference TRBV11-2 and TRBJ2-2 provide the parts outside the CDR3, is EAGVAQSPRYKIIEKRQSVAFWCNPISGHATLYWYQQILGQGPKLLIQFQNNGVVDDSQLPKDRFSAERLKGVDSTLKIQPAKLEDSAVYLCASSLRDRGLNGELFFGEGSRLTVL.